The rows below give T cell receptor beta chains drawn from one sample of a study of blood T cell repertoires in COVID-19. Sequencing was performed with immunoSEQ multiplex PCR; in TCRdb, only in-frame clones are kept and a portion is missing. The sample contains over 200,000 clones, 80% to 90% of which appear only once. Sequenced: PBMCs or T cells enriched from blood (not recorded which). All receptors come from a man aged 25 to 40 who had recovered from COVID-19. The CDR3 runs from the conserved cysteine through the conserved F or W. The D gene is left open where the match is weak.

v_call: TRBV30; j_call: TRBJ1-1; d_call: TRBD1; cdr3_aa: CAWSRGQARGEAFF
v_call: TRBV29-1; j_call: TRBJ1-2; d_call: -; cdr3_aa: CSVEEGGGYGYTF
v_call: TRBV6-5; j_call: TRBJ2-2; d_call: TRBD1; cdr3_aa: CASRKGTGGAGELFF
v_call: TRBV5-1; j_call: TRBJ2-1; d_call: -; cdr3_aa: CASSPQQGYNEQFF
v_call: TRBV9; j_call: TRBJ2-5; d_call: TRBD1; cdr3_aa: CASSVGQGDWGQETQYF
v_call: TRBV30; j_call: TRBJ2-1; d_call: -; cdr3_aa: CAWSVSLASYNEQFF
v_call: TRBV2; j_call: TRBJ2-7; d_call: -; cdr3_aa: CASSGERDPSYEQYF
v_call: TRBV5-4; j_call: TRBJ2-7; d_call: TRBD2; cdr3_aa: CASSYRLAGVNEQYF
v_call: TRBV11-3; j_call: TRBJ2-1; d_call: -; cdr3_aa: CASSGPQRRDEQFF
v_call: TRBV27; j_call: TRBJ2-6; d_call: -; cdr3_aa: CASSFGPWSGANVLTF
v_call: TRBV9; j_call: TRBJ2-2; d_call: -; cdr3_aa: CASSVNPRTENTGELFF
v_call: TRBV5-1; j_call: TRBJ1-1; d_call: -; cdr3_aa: CASSLERPTEAFF
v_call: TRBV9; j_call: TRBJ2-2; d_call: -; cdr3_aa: CASSPLARGGAAGELFF
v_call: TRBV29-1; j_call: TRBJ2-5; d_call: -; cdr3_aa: CSVLHPLRANQETQYF
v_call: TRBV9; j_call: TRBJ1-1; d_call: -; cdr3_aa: CASSVEGVNSEAFF
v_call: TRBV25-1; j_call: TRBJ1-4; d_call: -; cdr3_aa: CASNGGGNEKLFF
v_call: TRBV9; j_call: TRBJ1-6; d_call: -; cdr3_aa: CASSGGHPNSPLHF
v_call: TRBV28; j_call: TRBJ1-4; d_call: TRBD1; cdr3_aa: CASRSDRGGTNEKLFF
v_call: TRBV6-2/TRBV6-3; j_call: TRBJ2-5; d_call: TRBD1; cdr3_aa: CASNPTGQETQYF
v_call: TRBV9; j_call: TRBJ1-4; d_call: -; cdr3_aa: CASSVGSQGSEKLFF
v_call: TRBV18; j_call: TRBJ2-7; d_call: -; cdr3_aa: CASSLPGTHEQYF
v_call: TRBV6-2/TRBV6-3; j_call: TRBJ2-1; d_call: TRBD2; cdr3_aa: CASSGRDQERERPRNEQFF
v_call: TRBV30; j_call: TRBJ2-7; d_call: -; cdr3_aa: CAWTSNSYEQYF